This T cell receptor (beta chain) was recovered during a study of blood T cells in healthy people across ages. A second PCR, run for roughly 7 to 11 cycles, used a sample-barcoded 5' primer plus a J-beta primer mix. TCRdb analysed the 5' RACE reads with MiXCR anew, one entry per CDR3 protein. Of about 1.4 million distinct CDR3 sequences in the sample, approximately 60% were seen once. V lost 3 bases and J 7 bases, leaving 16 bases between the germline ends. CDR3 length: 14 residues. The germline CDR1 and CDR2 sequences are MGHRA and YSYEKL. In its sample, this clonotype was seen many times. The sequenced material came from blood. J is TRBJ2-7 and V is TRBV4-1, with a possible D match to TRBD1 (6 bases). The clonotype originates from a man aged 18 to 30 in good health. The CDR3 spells CASSQEKQGWEQYF. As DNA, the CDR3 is TGCGCCAGCAGCCAGGAGAAACAGGGCTGGGAGCAGTACTTC.